A single sample is the source of the 22 T cell receptor beta chains below, sequenced in a study of CD8 T cells in ankylosing spondylitis. Study-level findings and limits: Blood of patients with ankylosing spondylitis appeared to be characterized by a TCR beta motif of several highly homologous variants.

TCRdb passed the 5' RACE reads through MiXCR, listing each CDR3 protein once. The sample includes 350,000 to 550,000 distinct CDR3 sequences, 26% of them seen just once. Their recognized antigens are unknown. The source material was blood, either unsorted or a sorted T cell fraction (not recorded which). Receptors were obtained from a male donor with ankylosing spondylitis.

The chain joins TRBV12-3 or TRBV12-4 to TRBJ1-2; D gene unclear. The germline V and J ends were trimmed by 2 bases and 8 bases, with 9 bases remaining between them. CDR3 length equals 12 residues. CDR3 in amino acids: CASSLWQAGYTF. The CDR3 nucleotides are TGTGCCAGCAGTTTATGGCAGGCGGGCTACACCTTC.

The rearrangement joins TRBV5-6 to TRBJ2-1, with TRBD2 matching over 10 bases. Germline trimming cut 2 bases from V and 7 bases from J; bases unmatched to any gene: 6. The germline CDR1 and CDR2 sequences are SGHDT and YYEEEE. The CDR3 is 15 amino acids. The CDR3: CASSLLAGRKNEQFF. The CDR3 DNA follows: TGTGCCAGCAGCTTACTAGCGGGAAGAAAGAATGAGCAGTTCTTC.

The V call is TRBV27, the J call TRBJ2-7; tentatively, D is TRBD1 (5 bases). V was shortened by 4 bases and J by 0 bases, with 25 bases between the two germline ends. This CDR3 is 19 amino acids long. Looked up from germline, CDR1 is MNHEY and CDR2 is SMNVEV (reference sequence). The CDR3 region is CASSSPPLPQGESSYEQYV. CDR3 in DNA: TGTGCCAGCAGTTCCCCCCCCCTCCCTCAGGGTGAGAGCTCCTACGAGCAGTACGTC.

This clonotype occurred a few times. The J gene is TRBJ2-1, the V gene TRBV20-1; TRBD2 matches at 9 bases. CDR1 DFQATT and CDR2 SNEGSKA come from the germline V gene (reference sequence). CDR3 length: 14 residues. With 1 base clipped from V and 7 bases from J, the junction kept 5 bases outside the gene matches. The DNA for the CDR3 is TGCAGTGCTAGAGCGCGGGAGGGCAATAATGAGCAGTTCTTC. Amino acid sequence: CSARAREGNNEQFF.

Ten or more counts support this clonotype. This chain joins TRBV24-1 and TRBJ2-1; TRBD1 agrees at 10 bases. CDR1 is KGHDR, CDR2 SFDVKD, per germline. The trim removed 4 bases at V and 5 bases at J, leaving 10 bases unmatched. The CDR3 has 17 amino acids. The DNA for the CDR3 is TGTGCCACCAGTGACGCGCTTGGGGGGACAGGGGACAATGAGCAGTTCTTC. Translating it yields CATSDALGGTGDNEQFF.

This clonotype was seen a few times. This chain connects TRBV20-1 to TRBJ1-5, with D unclear. Trimming took 7 bases from V and 4 from J, leaving 23 bases between them. The CDR3 runs 16 residues. CDR1 and CDR2 from the germline V gene are DFQATT and SNEGSKA (reference sequence). The CDR3 region is CSVPGLERSTNQPQHF. The DNA for the CDR3 is TGCAGTGTGCCCGGGTTAGAGCGTTCGACAAATCAGCCCCAGCATTTT.

The V and J genes are TRBV7-8 and TRBJ2-3; no firm D call. Looked up from germline, CDR1 is SGHVS and CDR2 is FQNEAQ. Trimming removed 1 base at V and 0 bases at J, with 17 bases between. This CDR3 has 18 amino acids. CDR3 in amino acids: CASSLVWFMGGSTDTQYF. The CDR3 nucleotides read TGTGCCAGCAGCTTAGTATGGTTCATGGGCGGTAGCACAGATACGCAGTATTTT.

This clonotype was seen a few times. CDR3: CSAPPRSNTDTQYF. The CDR3 region has the DNA TGCAGTGCCCCTCCCAGGAGTAACACAGATACGCAGTATTTT. The chain joins TRBV20-1 to TRBJ2-3, with unresolved D. Germline V lookup: CDR1 DFQATT, CDR2 SNEGSKA (reference sequence). V shed 6 bases and J shed 2 bases, with 15 bases lying between them. The CDR3 extends over 14 amino acids.

J is TRBJ2-1 and V is TRBV5-1; 7 bases are shared with TRBD1. The germline CDR1 and CDR2 sequences are SGHRS and YFSETQ. The CDR3 spans 15 residues. The trim removed 0 bases at V and 8 bases at J, leaving 8 bases unmatched. CDR3 in amino acids: CASSLGDSGGDEQFF. DNA for the CDR3: TGCGCCAGCAGCTTGGGGGACAGCGGCGGCGATGAGCAGTTCTTC.

This clonotype was counted ten times or more. The rearrangement uses TRBV11-2 and TRBJ2-3; 10 bases agree with TRBD2. This CDR3 is built from 19 residues. Germline lookup yields CDR1 SGHAT and CDR2 FQNNGV. The trim removed 5 bases at V and 6 bases at J, leaving 20 bases unmatched. CDR3 nucleotide sequence: TGTGCCAGCAGCCTTGGACTAGCGGCGGCCGGGTTGAGTAGGGATACGCAGTATTTT. Its translation: CASSLGLAAAGLSRDTQYF.

The chain joins TRBV20-1 to TRBJ2-1; 7 bases agree with TRBD2. The V gene end was trimmed by 1 base and the J gene end by 4 bases; junction bases not matched to a gene: 7. The CDR3 length is 15 residues. CDR1 is DFQATT, CDR2 SNEGSKA, per germline (reference sequence). CDR3 loop: CSARVWLAEYNEQFF. The CDR3 DNA is TGCAGTGCTAGAGTCTGGCTAGCGGAATACAATGAGCAGTTCTTC.

This chain connects TRBV3-1 to TRBJ2-3, with D unclear. This CDR3 is built from 14 residues. From germline, CDR1 is LGHDT and CDR2 YNNKEL (reference sequence). Trimming took 0 bases from V and 6 from J, leaving 10 bases between them. CDR3 in DNA: TGTGCCAGCAGCCAAGACCCACAGTTTGATACGCAGTATTTT. It codes for CASSQDPQFDTQYF.

This chain uses TRBV12-3 or TRBV12-4 with TRBJ2-5; D is unresolved. The CDR3 is made up of 13 amino acids. V was trimmed by 10 bases and J by 2 bases, leaving 14 bases between them. The CDR3: CAIRDSIQETQYF. CDR3 coding DNA: TGTGCCATCCGTGACTCCATTCAAGAGACCCAGTACTTC.

This chain links TRBV5-1 with TRBJ2-1; 7 bases align to TRBD2. The CDR3 contains 15 residues. With V trimmed by 0 bases and J by 5 bases, 5 bases remained unmatched. Germline CDR1 is SGHRS and CDR2 is YFSETQ. The CDR3, as DNA: TGCGCCAGCAGCTTGGTTCCTAGCGGCCACAATGAGCAGTTCTTC. This encodes CASSLVPSGHNEQFF.

The genes are TRBV11-2 and TRBJ2-1, with D perhaps matching TRBD1 (6 bases). Germline CDR1 is SGHAT and CDR2 is FQNNGV. The CDR3 totals 14 residues. The germline V and J ends were trimmed by 7 bases and 12 bases, with 22 bases remaining between them. The CDR3 DNA reads as TGTGCCAGCACTTTTCAGGGGCTAAGATGGGTGCAGTTCTTC. This gives the protein CASTFQGLRWVQFF.

This clonotype turned up a few times. The chain is built from TRBV5-1 and TRBJ2-5, with 9 bases identical to TRBD2. The CDR3 has 15 amino acids. V lost 0 bases to trimming and J lost 2 bases; unmatched junction nucleotides: 2. Germline V gene lookup returns CDR1 SGHRS and CDR2 YFSETQ. CDR3 sequence: CASSLGGRVQETQYF. The DNA for the CDR3 is TGCGCCAGCAGCTTGGGCGGGAGGGTGCAAGAGACCCAGTACTTC. Full variable domain (rest looked up from reference TRBV5-1 and TRBJ2-5): KAGVTQTPRYLIKTRGQQVTLSCSPISGHRSVSWYQQTPGQGLQFLFEYFSETQRNKGNFPGRFSGRQFSNSRSEMNVSTLELGDSALYLCASSLGGRVQETQYFGPGTRLLVL.

J is TRBJ1-5 and V is TRBV2, with TRBD1 matching over 7 bases. Unmatched junction bases numbered 0, after V lost 6 bases and J lost 4 bases. Germline V CDR1 and CDR2: SNHLY, FYNNEI. The CDR3 totals 12 residues. The CDR3 DNA follows: TGTGCCAGCAGGGGACAGAATCAGCCCCAGCATTTT. Encoded protein: CASRGQNQPQHF.

This clonotype was picked up one time. The chain recombines TRBV27 with TRBJ1-6; 10 positions agree with TRBD1. Germline loops: CDR1 MNHEY, CDR2 SMNVEV (reference sequence). CDR3 length: 14 residues. The junction had 4 bases not matched to a gene; V was cut back by 8 bases and J by 6 bases. CDR3 sequence (DNA): TGTGCCAGCGGGGGGGACAGGGGTAATTCACCCCTCCACTTT. Residues: CASGGDRGNSPLHF.

V gene TRBV12-3 or TRBV12-4 combines with J gene TRBJ1-1, with unresolved D. CDR3 size: 16 residues. V lost 1 base and J lost 6, with 18 bases in between. For the CDR3, the DNA is TGTGCCAGCAGTTTAGGACGGGGAGGGAGGTTCGCTGAAGCTTTCTTT. Translating gives CASSLGRGGRFAEAFF.

J is TRBJ2-2 and V is TRBV7-2; D tentatively fits TRBD1 or TRBD2 (5 bases each). The CDR3 contains 14 residues. V gave up 8 bases and J gave up 8 bases, with 18 bases separating them. The germline V gene encodes CDR1 SGHTA and CDR2 FQGNSA. The CDR3 loop reads CASLREGRVGELFF. CDR3 sequence (DNA): TGTGCCAGCCTCCGAGAGGGCAGGGTTGGGGAGCTGTTTTTT. Using reference TRBV7-2 and TRBJ2-2 for the parts outside the CDR3, the full variable domain is GAGVSQSPSNKVTEKGKDVELRCDPISGHTALYWYRQSLGQGLEFLIYFQGNSAPDKSGLPSDRFSAERTGGSVSTLTIQRTQQEDSAVYLCASLREGRVGELFFGEGSRLTVL.

The V call is TRBV5-1, the J call TRBJ2-3; D may be TRBD1 (6 bases). With 3 bases removed from V and 2 bases from J, the gap between germline ends came to 10 bases. Germline V gene data show CDR1 as SGHRS and CDR2 as YFSETQ. This CDR3 is built from 14 residues. The CDR3 nucleotides are TGCGCCAGCAGCTCGGACAGAAACACAGATACGCAGTATTTT. Translating it yields CASSSDRNTDTQYF.

The table lists this clonotype with a few counts. The V gene is TRBV5-1, the J gene TRBJ2-2; TRBD1 is a possible D gene (5 bases). V was clipped by 4 bases and J by 0 bases, with 13 bases between them. Germline assignment: CDR1 SGHRS and CDR2 YFSETQ. This CDR3 has 16 residues. DNA for the CDR3: TGCGCCAGCAGCCCGCGGACATCGTCGAACACCGGGGAGCTGTTTTTT. It specifies CASSPRTSSNTGELFF. Looking up the rest from reference TRBV5-1 and TRBJ2-2 gives the full variable domain: KAGVTQTPRYLIKTRGQQVTLSCSPISGHRSVSWYQQTPGQGLQFLFEYFSETQRNKGNFPGRFSGRQFSNSRSEMNVSTLELGDSALYLCASSPRTSSNTGELFFGEGSRLTVL.